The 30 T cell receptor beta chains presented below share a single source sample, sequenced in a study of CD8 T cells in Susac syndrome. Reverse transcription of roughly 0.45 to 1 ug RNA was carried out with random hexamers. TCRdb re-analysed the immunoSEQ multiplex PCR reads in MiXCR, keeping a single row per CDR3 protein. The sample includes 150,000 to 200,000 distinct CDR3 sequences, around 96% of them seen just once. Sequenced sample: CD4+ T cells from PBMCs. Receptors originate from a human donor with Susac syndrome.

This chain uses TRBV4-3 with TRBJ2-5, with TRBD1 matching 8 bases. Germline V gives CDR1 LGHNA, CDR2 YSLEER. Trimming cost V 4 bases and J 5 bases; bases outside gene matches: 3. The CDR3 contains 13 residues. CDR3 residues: CASSRQGSETQYF. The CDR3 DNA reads TGCGCCAGCAGCCGACAGGGGTCTGAGACCCAGTACTTC.

The CDR3: CASSQSVGGGFSVQETQYF. Written as DNA, the CDR3 is TGTGCCAGCAGCCAATCGGTCGGAGGGGGGTTTAGCGTCCAAGAGACCCAGTACTTC. The chain uses TRBV4-2 and TRBJ2-5, with D tentatively TRBD1 or TRBD2 (6 bases each). Trimming pared 2 bases from V and 1 base from J, leaving 23 bases between. Germline V CDR1 and CDR2: LGHNA, YNFKEQ. The CDR3 runs to 19 residues.

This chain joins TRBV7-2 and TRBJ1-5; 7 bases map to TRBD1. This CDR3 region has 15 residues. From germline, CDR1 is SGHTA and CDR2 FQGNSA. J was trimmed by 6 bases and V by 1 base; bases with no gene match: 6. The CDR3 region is CASSLDVRGSQPQHF. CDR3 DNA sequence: TGTGCCAGCAGCTTAGACGTCAGGGGGAGTCAGCCCCAGCATTTT.

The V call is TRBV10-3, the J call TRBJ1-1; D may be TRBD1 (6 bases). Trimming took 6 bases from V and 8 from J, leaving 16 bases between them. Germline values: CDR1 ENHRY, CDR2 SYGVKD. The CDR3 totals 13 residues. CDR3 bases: TGTGCCATCAGGAGGGACATGGAATCCGAAGCTTTCTTT. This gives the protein CAIRRDMESEAFF.

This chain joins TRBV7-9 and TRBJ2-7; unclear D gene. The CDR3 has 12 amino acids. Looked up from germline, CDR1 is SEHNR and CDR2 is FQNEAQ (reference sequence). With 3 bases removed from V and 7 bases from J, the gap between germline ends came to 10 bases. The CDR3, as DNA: TGTGCCAGCAGCTTCTCGAGCAGTGAGCAGTACTTC. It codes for CASSFSSSEQYF.

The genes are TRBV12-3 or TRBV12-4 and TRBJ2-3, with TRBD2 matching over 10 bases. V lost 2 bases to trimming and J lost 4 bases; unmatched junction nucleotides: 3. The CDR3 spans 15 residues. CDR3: CASSLSLAGADTQYF. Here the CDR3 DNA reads TGTGCCAGCAGTTTATCGCTAGCGGGAGCAGATACGCAGTATTTT.

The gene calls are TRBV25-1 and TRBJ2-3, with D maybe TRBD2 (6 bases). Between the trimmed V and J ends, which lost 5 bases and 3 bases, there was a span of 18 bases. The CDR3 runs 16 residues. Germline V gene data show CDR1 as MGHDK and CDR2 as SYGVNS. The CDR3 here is CASSTNRGSGTDTQYF. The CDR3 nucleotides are TGTGCCAGCAGTACTAATCGTGGTAGCGGAACAGATACGCAGTATTTT.

The CDR3 protein is CSVSVPYYEQYF. DNA of the CDR3: TGCAGTGTGTCCGTACCCTACTACGAGCAGTACTTC. V is TRBV20-1 and J is TRBJ2-7; D call uncertain. CDR3 length: 12 amino acids. Germline V CDR1 and CDR2: DFQATT, SNEGSKA (reference sequence). V gave up 7 bases and J gave up 3 bases, with 13 bases separating them.

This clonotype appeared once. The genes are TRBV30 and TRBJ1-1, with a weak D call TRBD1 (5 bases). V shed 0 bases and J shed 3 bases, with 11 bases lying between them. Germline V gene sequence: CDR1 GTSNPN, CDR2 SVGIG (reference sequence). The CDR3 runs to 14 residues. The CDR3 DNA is TGTGCCTGGAGTGTATCACCGGGGGACACTGAAGCTTTCTTT. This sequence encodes CAWSVSPGDTEAFF.

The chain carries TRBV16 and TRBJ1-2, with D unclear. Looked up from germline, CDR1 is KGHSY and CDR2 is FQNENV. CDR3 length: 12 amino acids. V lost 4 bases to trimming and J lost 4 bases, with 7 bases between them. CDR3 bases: TGTGCCAGCAGCCGAGACACCTATGGCTACACCTTC. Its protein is CASSRDTYGYTF.

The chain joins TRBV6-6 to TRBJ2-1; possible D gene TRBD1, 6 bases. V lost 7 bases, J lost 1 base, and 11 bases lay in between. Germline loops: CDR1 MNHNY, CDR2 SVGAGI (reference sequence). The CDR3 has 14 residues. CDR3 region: CASIKGESYNEQFF. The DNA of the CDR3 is TGTGCCAGCATCAAGGGGGAGTCCTACAATGAGCAGTTCTTC.

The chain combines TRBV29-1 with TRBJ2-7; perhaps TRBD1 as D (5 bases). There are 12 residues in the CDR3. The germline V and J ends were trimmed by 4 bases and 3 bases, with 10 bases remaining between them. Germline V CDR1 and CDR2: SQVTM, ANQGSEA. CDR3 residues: CSVGGQSYEQYF. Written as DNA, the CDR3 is TGCAGCGTTGGAGGACAAAGCTACGAGCAGTACTTC.

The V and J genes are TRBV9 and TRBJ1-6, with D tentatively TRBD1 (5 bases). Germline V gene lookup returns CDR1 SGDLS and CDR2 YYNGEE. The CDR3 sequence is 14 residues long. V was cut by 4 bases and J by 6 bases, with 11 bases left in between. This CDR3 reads CASSSTETNSPLHF. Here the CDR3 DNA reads TGTGCCAGCAGCTCGACAGAGACTAATTCACCCCTCCACTTT. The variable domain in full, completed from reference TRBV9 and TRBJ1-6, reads DSGVTQTPKHLITATGQRVTLRCSPRSGDLSVYWYQQSLDQGLQFLIQYYNGEERAKGNILERFSAQQFPDLHSELNLSSLELGDSALYFCASSSTETNSPLHFGNGTRLTVT.

As DNA, the CDR3 is TGTGCCAGCAGTTCCGGGACTAGCGTTTACGAGCAGTACGTC. It yields the protein CASSSGTSVYEQYV. The chain recombines TRBV5-6 with TRBJ2-7, with TRBD2 matching 10 bases. Per germline, CDR1 SGHDT and CDR2 YYEEEE. The CDR3 is 14 residues long. Losses at the gene ends were 5 bases for V and 4 bases for J; bases not matched to a gene: 6.

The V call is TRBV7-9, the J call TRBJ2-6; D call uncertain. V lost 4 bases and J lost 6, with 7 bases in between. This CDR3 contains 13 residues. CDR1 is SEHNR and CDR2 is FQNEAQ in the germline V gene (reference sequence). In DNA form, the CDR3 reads TGTGCCAGCAGCTCAGGTCCGGCCAACGTCCTGACTTTC. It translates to CASSSGPANVLTF.

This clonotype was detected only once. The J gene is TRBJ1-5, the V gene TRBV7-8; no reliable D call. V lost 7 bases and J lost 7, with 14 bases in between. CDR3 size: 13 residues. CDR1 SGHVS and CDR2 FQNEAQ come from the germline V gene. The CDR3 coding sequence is TGTGCCAGCACCACTTTGATTAGCCAGCCCCAGCATTTT. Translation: CASTTLISQPQHF.

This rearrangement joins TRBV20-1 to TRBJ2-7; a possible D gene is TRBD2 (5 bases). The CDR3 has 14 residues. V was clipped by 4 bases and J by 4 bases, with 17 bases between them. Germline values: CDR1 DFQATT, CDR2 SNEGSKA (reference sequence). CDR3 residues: CSAMRERVIYEQYF. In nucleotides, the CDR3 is TGCAGTGCTATGAGGGAGAGGGTGATATACGAGCAGTACTTC.

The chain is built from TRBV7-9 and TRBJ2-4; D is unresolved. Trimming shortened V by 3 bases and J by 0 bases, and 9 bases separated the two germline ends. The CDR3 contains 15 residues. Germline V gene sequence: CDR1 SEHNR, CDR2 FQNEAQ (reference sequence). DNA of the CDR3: TGTGCCAGCAGCTTCTCCCGGGTAGCCAAAAACATTCAGTACTTC. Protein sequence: CASSFSRVAKNIQYF.

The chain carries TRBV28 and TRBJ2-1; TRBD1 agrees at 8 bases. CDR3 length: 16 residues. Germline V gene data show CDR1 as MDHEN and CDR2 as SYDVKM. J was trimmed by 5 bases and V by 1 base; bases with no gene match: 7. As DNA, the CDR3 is TGTGCCAGCAGTTTATTCTGGGACAGGCAAAACAATGAGCAGTTCTTC. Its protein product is CASSLFWDRQNNEQFF.

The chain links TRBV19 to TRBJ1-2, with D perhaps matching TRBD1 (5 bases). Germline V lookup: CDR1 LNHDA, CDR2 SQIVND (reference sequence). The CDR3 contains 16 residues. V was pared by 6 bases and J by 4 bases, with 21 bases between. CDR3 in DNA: TGTGCCAGTAGCGGCCAGGGAATGCGTAAACCCTATGGCTACACCTTC. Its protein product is CASSGQGMRKPYGYTF.

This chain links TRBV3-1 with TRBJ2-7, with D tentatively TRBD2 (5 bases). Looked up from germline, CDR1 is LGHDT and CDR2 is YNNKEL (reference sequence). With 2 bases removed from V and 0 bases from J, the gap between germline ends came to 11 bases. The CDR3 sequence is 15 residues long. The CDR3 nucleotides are TGTGCCAGCAGCCAACGGGATTCCTTCTCCTACGAGCAGTACTTC. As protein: CASSQRDSFSYEQYF.

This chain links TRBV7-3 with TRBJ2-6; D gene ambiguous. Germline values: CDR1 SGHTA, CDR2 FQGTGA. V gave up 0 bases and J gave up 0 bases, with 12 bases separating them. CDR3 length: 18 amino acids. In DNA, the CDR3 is TGTGCCAGCAGCTTAACTCGGACGTTGAGCTCTGGGGCCAACGTCCTGACTTTC. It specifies CASSLTRTLSSGANVLTF.

CDR3 in DNA: TGTGCCAGCAGTAGACAGGGTCGCTATGGCTACACCTTC. This encodes CASSRQGRYGYTF. V is TRBV6-5 and J is TRBJ1-2; 7 bases agree with TRBD1. CDR3 length: 13 residues. With 5 bases clipped from V and 4 bases from J, the junction kept 4 bases outside the gene matches. Germline V lookup: CDR1 MNHEY, CDR2 SVGAGI.

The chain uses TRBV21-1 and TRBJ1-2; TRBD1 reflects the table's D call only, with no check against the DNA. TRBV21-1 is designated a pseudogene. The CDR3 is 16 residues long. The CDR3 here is CASSKGGRGSECGYTF. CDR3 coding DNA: TGTGCCAGCAGCAAAGGGGGCAGGGGGTCCGAGTGTGGCTACACCTTC.

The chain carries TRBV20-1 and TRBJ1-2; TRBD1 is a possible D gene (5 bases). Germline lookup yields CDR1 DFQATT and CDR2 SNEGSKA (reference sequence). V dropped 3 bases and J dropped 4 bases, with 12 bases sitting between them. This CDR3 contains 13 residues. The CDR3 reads CSASTGHLYGYTF. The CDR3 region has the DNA TGCAGTGCTAGTACTGGACACCTCTATGGCTACACCTTC.

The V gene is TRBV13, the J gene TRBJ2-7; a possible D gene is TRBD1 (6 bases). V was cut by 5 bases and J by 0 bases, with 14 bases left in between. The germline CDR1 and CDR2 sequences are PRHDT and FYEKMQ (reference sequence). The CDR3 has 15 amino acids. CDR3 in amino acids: CASSRRQDRSYEQYF. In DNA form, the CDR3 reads TGTGCCAGCAGCCGCAGACAGGACCGCTCCTACGAGCAGTACTTC.

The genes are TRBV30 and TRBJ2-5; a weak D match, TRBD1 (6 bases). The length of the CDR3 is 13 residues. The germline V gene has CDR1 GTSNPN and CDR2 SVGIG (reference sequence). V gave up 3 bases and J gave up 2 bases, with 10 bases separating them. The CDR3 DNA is TGTGCCTGGAGCAGGGGCCTACAAGAGACCCAGTACTTC. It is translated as CAWSRGLQETQYF.

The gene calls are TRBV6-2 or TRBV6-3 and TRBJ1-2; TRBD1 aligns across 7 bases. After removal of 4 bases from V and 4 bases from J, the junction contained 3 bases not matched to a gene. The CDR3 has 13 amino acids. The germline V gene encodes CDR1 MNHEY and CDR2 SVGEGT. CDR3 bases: TGTGCCAGCAGTTTCGGGACAGTCTATGGCTACACCTTC. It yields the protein CASSFGTVYGYTF.

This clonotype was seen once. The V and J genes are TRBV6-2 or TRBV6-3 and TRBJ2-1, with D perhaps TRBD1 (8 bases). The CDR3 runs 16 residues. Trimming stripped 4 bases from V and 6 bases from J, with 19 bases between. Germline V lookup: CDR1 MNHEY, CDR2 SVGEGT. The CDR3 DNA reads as TGTGCCAGCAGTTCACCCGGACAGGGCGGGAGCAATGAGCAGTTCTTC. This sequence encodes CASSSPGQGGSNEQFF.

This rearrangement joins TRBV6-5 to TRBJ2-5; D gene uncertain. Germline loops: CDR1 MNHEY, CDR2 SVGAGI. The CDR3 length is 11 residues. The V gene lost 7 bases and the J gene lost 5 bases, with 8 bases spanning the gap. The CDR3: CASKSMETQYF. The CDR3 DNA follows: TGTGCCAGCAAATCCATGGAGACCCAGTACTTC.